Here is one T cell receptor beta chain with its context. Its antigen is undetermined. The data stem from a study of cytomegalovirus exposure and HLA in healthy donors. Study-wide results and limits: The classifier was said to identify cytomegalovirus status with high specificity and sensitivity. Specific recognition of CMV antigens was confirmed in vitro for three chains (all CMV-associated).

Method: immunoSEQ multiplex PCR; TCRdb's copy keeps in-frame clones and lacks some. The data contain over 45,000 clones, roughly 90% of them singletons. CDR1 and CDR2 (germline): SNHLY, FYNNEI. J gave up 4 bases and V 6 bases, and 7 bases lay outside the gene matches. This CDR3 region has 15 residues. The J gene is TRBJ2-1, the V gene TRBV2, with 9 nucleotides matching TRBD2. The sequenced sample consisted of PBMCs. The origin of this receptor is a man aged 18 to 35 in good health and CMV-seronegative. The CDR3 DNA follows: TGTGCCAGCAGCCCTAGCGGGAACGGGTACAATGAGCAGTTCTTC. Amino acid sequence: CASSPSGNGYNEQFF. Full variable domain (rest looked up from reference TRBV2 and TRBJ2-1): EPEVTQTPSHQVTQMGQEVILRCVPISNHLYFYWYRQILGQKVEFLVSFYNNEISEKSEIFDDQFSVERPDGSNFTLKIRSTKLEDSAMYFCASSPSGNGYNEQFFGPGTRLTVL.